Listed below are T cell receptor beta chains from one sample, sequenced in a study of beta chain features in type 1 diabetes. The method was immunoSEQ multiplex PCR; TCRdb's version includes in-frame clones alone and lacks a portion of them. The profile shows about 350,000 clones, roughly 21% of them singletons. The sequenced material came from naive CD4+ T cells from blood. The receptors were sampled from a young woman in good health. The CDR3 runs from the conserved cysteine through the conserved F or W. D genes are given only for firm matches. Rows give clone size only sometimes, using once, few, many, or a class for an expanded clone.

J	size	V	D	DNA	CDR3
TRBJ2-1	-	TRBV30	-	TGTGCCTGGAGTTTGGCCAATGAGCAGTTCTTC	CAWSLANEQFF
TRBJ2-7	few	TRBV18	-	TGTGCCAGCTCACCTCAGGTCAACTACGAGCAGTACTTC	CASSPQVNYEQYF
TRBJ1-2	-	TRBV1	-	TGCACCAGCAGCCAAAACCTAGGACAGGGGAACTATGGCTACACCTTC	CTSSQNLGQGNYGYTF
TRBJ1-4	-	TRBV6-1	-	TGTGCCAGCAGTGAACTCGGGGGCGGGGGTAATGAAAAACTGTTTTTT	CASSELGGGGNEKLFF
TRBJ2-5	few	TRBV20-1	-	TGCAGTGCTAGAGGTCTAGAGACCCAGTACTTC	CSARGLETQYF
TRBJ2-1	few	TRBV30	-	TGTGCCTGGAGTGCGGGAACCTCAACGCAGTTCTTC	CAWSAGTSTQFF
TRBJ2-7	-	TRBV15	-	TGTGCCACCAGCAGGGAACCCGCGGGGGAGCAGTACTTC	CATSREPAGEQYF
TRBJ1-1	-	TRBV6-1	TRBD1	TGTGCCAGCAGTAGCCCGGGACAGGGAGCCACTGAAGCTTTCTTT	CASSSPGQGATEAFF
TRBJ1-4	-	TRBV18	-	TGTGCCAGCTCACCACGGCCTCCGGGGACTAATGAAAAACTGTTTTTT	CASSPRPPGTNEKLFF
TRBJ2-1	few	TRBV7-3	-	TGTGCCAGCAGCTTAGGGTGGAGCTCCTACAATGAGCAGTTCTTC	CASSLGWSSYNEQFF
TRBJ1-2	-	TRBV27	TRBD1	TGTGCCAGCAGTCCTTGGACAGGGGGCGCCTATGGCTACACCTTC	CASSPWTGGAYGYTF
TRBJ1-6	-	TRBV30	-	TGTGCCTGGAGTGTACTAGGTTCACCCCTCCACTTT	CAWSVLGSPLHF
TRBJ2-7	few	TRBV7-2	TRBD2	TGTGCCTGTCGTAGCGGGGGGCCTCCCGACGAGCAGTACTTC	CACRSGGPPDEQYF
TRBJ2-3	-	TRBV13	TRBD2	TGTGCCAGCAGCTTAAAGACTAGCGGGATCGCAGATACGCAGTATTTT	CASSLKTSGIADTQYF
TRBJ1-2	few	TRBV4-1	-	TGCGCCAGCAGCCACGGTAACTTACAGGGCCCTCGATATGGCTACACCTTC	CASSHGNLQGPRYGYTF
TRBJ1-4	-	TRBV29-1	-	TGCAGCGCTTGGGGTCGGCGGGGCGCGACCTCAACTAATGAAAAACTGTTTTTT	CSAWGRRGATSTNEKLFF